Shown below are 11 T cell receptor beta chains from a single sample sequenced in a study of cytomegalovirus exposure and HLA in healthy donors (dated by TCRdb to about 2017). The library relied on the immunoSEQ multiplex PCR assay. For the multiplex PCR, a mixture combining 60 forward primers for TCR Vbeta segments and 13 reverse primers for TCR Jbeta segments was used. What TCRdb holds here is the immuneACCESS table cut down to in-frame rearrangements. Part of the clones is not present; checked against another copy, under half of the missing clones reflect an unresolved V gene, and the others are unexplained. In this sample the table shows some 130,000 clones, roughly 85% of which occur a single time. The ten largest clonotypes hold 6.5% to 7% of the sample. Material: PBMCs. These TCRs come from a man aged 35-49 years in good health and CMV-seropositive.

This sequence joins TRBV28 and TRBJ2-7; maybe TRBD1 (6 bases). With 8 bases removed from V and 5 bases from J, the gap between germline ends came to 16 bases. The CDR3 totals 13 residues. Looked up from germline, CDR1 is MDHEN and CDR2 is SYDVKM. The CDR3 DNA reads TGTGCCAGCTCCCCTCCGGGACAAGACGAGCAGTACTTC. It specifies CASSPPGQDEQYF.

There are a few counts of this clone. This sequence joins TRBV27 and TRBJ2-4, with D possibly being TRBD1 (6 bases). Germline V CDR1 and CDR2: MNHEY, SMNVEV (reference sequence). Trimming removed 0 bases from V and 7 bases from J, with 10 bases in between. This CDR3 has 14 residues. In nucleotides, the CDR3 is TGTGCCAGCAGTTTATCGGGACATCCCAACATTCAGTACTTC. Translating it yields CASSLSGHPNIQYF.

The chain uses TRBV6-1 and TRBJ1-6, with 10 nucleotides matching TRBD1. Germline values: CDR1 MNHNS, CDR2 SASEGT. V trimming: 4 bases; J trimming: 14 bases; junction bases outside the gene matches: 11. The CDR3 covers 15 residues. The CDR3 sequence is CASSGFSGQGRTLHF. DNA for the CDR3: TGTGCCAGCAGTGGATTCTCGGGACAGGGGCGAACCCTCCACTTT.

The genes are TRBV15 and TRBJ2-1; D might be TRBD2 (6 bases). CDR1 and CDR2 (germline): LNHNV, YYDKDF (reference sequence). The CDR3 length is 17 residues. Trimming cost V 0 bases and J 0 bases, with 12 bases left between them. CDR3 in amino acids: CATSRDPPGSSYNEQFF. In nucleotides, the CDR3 is TGTGCCACCAGCAGAGATCCCCCCGGGAGCTCCTACAATGAGCAGTTCTTC.

The chain carries TRBV14 and TRBJ1-1; D is unresolved. The CDR3 has 12 amino acids. With 0 bases removed from V and 7 bases from J, the gap between germline ends came to 6 bases. Germline assignment: CDR1 SGHDN and CDR2 FVKESK. The CDR3 DNA is TGTGCCAGCAGCCAAGAGGAGCATGAAGCTTTCTTT. Its translation is CASSQEEHEAFF.

The chain links TRBV5-1 to TRBJ2-2; 13 nucleotides agree with TRBD2. Germline CDR1 and CDR2: SGHRS and YFSETQ. CDR3 length: 15 amino acids. Trimming at V came to 2 bases and at J to 7 bases, leaving 2 bases not matched to a gene. CDR3 amino acids: CASSLLAGGNGELFF. The CDR3 DNA reads as TGCGCCAGCAGCTTACTAGCGGGAGGGAACGGGGAGCTGTTTTTT.

This chain connects TRBV5-1 to TRBJ1-1; no clear D. This CDR3 spans 14 amino acids. Germline V gene data show CDR1 as SGHRS and CDR2 as YFSETQ. V lost 1 base and J lost 1, with 8 bases in between. CDR3 in amino acids: CASSLRDTNTEAFF. CDR3 coding DNA: TGCGCCAGCAGCTTGAGAGATACGAACACTGAAGCTTTCTTT.

There are a few counts of this clone. This chain joins TRBV4-2 and TRBJ2-1; a weak D match, TRBD2 (5 bases). Trimming cost V 4 bases and J 2 bases, with 12 bases left between them. Germline assignment: CDR1 LGHNA and CDR2 YNFKEQ. CDR3 length equals 15 residues. This chain's CDR3 is CASSPNPRAYNEQFF. The DNA for the CDR3 is TGTGCCAGCAGCCCAAATCCGCGGGCCTACAATGAGCAGTTCTTC.

This clone was seen only a few times. The gene calls are TRBV5-1 and TRBJ2-7; 9 nucleotides agree with TRBD1. V shed 0 bases, J shed 3 bases, and the junction held 4 bases outside the gene matches. Per the germline V gene, CDR1 is SGHRS and CDR2 is YFSETQ. The CDR3 loop spans 15 amino acids. CDR3: CASSLGTGVIYEQYF. CDR3 sequence (DNA): TGCGCCAGCAGCTTGGGGACAGGGGTCATCTACGAGCAGTACTTC. The full variable domain, in which reference TRBV5-1 and TRBJ2-7 provide the parts outside the CDR3, is KAGVTQTPRYLIKTRGQQVTLSCSPISGHRSVSWYQQTPGQGLQFLFEYFSETQRNKGNFPGRFSGRQFSNSRSEMNVSTLELGDSALYLCASSLGTGVIYEQYFGPGTRLTVT.

The genes are TRBV28 and TRBJ2-2, with D possibly TRBD2 on 6 matching bases. The V end was cut by 5 bases, the J end by 2 bases, with 12 bases between. This CDR3 spans 15 amino acids. Germline V gene lookup returns CDR1 MDHEN and CDR2 SYDVKM. As DNA, the CDR3 is TGTGCCAGCAGTACCTCGGGACTCAACACCGGGGAGCTGTTTTTT. It is translated as CASSTSGLNTGELFF.

The chain couples TRBV18 to TRBJ1-5; tentative D call: TRBD1 (5 bases). Trimming removed 3 bases from V and 6 bases from J, with 15 bases in between. The CDR3 is 15 amino acids. Germline CDR1 KGHSH, CDR2 LQKENI. CDR3 coding DNA: TGTGCCAGCTCACCCAAGGTAGGGGCAGGTCAGCCCCAGCATTTT. This encodes CASSPKVGAGQPQHF. The full variable domain, in which reference TRBV18 and TRBJ1-5 provide the parts outside the CDR3, is NAGVMQNPRHLVRRRGQEARLRCSPMKGHSHVYWYRQLPEEGLKFMVYLQKENIIDESGMPKERFSAEFPKEGPSILRIQQVVRGDSAAYFCASSPKVGAGQPQHFGDGTRLSIL.